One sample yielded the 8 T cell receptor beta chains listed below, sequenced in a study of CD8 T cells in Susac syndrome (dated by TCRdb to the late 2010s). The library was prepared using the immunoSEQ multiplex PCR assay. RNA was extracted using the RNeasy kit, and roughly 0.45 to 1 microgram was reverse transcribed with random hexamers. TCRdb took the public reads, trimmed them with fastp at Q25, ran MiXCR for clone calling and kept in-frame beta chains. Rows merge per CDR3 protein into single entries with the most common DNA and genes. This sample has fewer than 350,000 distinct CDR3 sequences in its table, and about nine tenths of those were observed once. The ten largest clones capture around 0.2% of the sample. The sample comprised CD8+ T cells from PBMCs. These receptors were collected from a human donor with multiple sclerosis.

CDR3 nucleotides: TGTGCCAGCAGTGATACCGGGACAGCGCATTCTACCTTC. It encodes CASSDTGTAHSTF. The V gene is TRBV2, the J gene TRBJ1-2, with 7 bases lining up with TRBD1. The V gene end was trimmed by 3 bases and the J gene end by 14 bases; junction bases not matched to a gene: 12. Germline V CDR1 and CDR2: SNHLY, FYNNEI. CDR3 length: 13 residues.

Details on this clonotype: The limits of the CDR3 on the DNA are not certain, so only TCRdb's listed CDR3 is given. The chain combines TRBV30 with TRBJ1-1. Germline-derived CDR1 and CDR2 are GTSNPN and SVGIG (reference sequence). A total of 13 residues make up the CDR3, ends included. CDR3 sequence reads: CAWSVGGGTEVFF.

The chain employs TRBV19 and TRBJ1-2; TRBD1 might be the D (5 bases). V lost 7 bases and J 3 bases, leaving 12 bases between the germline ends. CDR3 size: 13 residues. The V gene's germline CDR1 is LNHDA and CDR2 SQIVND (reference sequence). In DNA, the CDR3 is TGTGCCAGTATGTTTCGCAGGGACTATGGCTACACCTTC. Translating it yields CASMFRRDYGYTF.

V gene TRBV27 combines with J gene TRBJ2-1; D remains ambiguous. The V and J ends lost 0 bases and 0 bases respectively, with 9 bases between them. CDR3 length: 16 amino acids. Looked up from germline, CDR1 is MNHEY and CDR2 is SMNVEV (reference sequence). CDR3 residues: CASSLSGTSSYNEQFF. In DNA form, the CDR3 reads TGTGCCAGCAGTTTATCCGGCACGAGCTCCTACAATGAGCAGTTCTTC.

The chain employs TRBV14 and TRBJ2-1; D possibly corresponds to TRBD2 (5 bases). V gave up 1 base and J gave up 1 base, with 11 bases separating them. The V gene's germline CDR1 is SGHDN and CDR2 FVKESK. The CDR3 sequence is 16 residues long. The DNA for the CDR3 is TGTGCCAGCAGCCAAGGACCCCCGGGGTCCTACAATGAGCAGTTCTTC. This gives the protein CASSQGPPGSYNEQFF.

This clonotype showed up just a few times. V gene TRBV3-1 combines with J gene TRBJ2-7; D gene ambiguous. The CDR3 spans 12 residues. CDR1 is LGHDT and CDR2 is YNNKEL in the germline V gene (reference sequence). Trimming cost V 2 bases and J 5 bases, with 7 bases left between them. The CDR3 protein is CASSQPWDEQYF. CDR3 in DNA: TGTGCCAGCAGCCAACCATGGGACGAGCAGTACTTC.

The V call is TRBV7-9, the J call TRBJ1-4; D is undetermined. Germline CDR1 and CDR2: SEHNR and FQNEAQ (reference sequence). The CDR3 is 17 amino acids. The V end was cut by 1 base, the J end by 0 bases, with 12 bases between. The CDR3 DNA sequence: TGTGCCAGCAGCTTAGTCAGCGGAACCTCAACTAATGAAAAACTGTTTTTT. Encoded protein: CASSLVSGTSTNEKLFF.

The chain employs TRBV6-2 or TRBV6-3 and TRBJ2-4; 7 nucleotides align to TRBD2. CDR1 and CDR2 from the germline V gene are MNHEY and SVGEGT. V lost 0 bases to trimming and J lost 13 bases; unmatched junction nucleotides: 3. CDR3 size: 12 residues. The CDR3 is CASSYSGLEQYF. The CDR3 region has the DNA TGTGCCAGCAGTTACTCCGGACTAGAGCAGTACTTC.